This T cell receptor (beta chain) came from a study of technical replicates of blood from a handful of donors. The table came from immunoSEQ multiplex PCR; TCRdb's copy has only in-frame clones and leaves some out. The sample lists tens of thousands of clones, about 90% occurring once. The germline gives CDR1 SGHNT, CDR2 YENEEA. The CDR3 has 12 residues. The V segment lost 1 base and the J segment 15 bases; nucleotides outside the gene matches: 4. The sequencing sample was made of PBMCs. The receptor comes from a human donor in good health. Some clones in this sample may be carry-over from other donors' samples. V gene TRBV11-3 combines with J gene TRBJ2-1; 9 bases map to TRBD2. This chain's CDR3 is CASSLGAGGVFF. The CDR3 bases are TGTGCCAGCAGCTTAGGAGCGGGGGGAGTGTTCTTC.